The subject of this entry is one T cell receptor beta chain. From germline, CDR1 is MGHDK and CDR2 SYGVNS. The CDR3 is made up of 13 amino acids. V shed 4 bases and J shed 6 bases, with 12 bases lying between them. These data originate in a study of cytomegalovirus exposure and HLA in healthy donors. 13 Jbeta primers and 60 Vbeta primers were used for the PCR. Clones were read by immunoSEQ multiplex PCR, and TCRdb kept only the in-frame ones, dropping some. The table shows about 130,000 clones, with approximately 80% occurring only once. The donors comprised healthy bone marrow donors. This clonotype was obtained from a woman aged 40-49 years in good health and CMV-seropositive. This chain uses TRBV25-1 with TRBJ1-1, with D uncertain. Sequenced input: PBMCs. CDR3 amino acids: CASSASTIPEAFF. CDR3 in DNA: TGTGCCAGCAGTGCTTCGACTATCCCTGAAGCTTTCTTT.